This T cell receptor (beta chain) was sequenced during a study of blood T cell repertoires in COVID-19. The ends were cut back, 6 bases at V and 0 bases at J, with 14 bases in the middle. The CDR3 has 15 residues. Germline CDR1 ENHRY, CDR2 SYGVKD. The Seattle site enrolled patients during active infection and followed them longitudinally. This clone came up once. The authors' processing: Nucleated cell number was recorded as an estimate derived from reference gene primer amplification. Clones were read by immunoSEQ multiplex PCR, and TCRdb kept only the in-frame ones, dropping some. V, J and clone size derive from that table, while D and trimming were established from the DNA sequence. Of 400,000 or so clones listed, around 91% are singletons.

Sequencing input: peripheral blood. The genes are TRBV10-3 and TRBJ1-2, with a possible D match to TRBD1 (5 bases). The receptor comes from a woman aged 40-49 years with COVID-19, enrolled during active disease. The DNA of the CDR3 is TGTGCCATCAGCCGTGGGGCAGGGCCTAACTATGGCTACACCTTC. This translates into CAISRGAGPNYGYTF.